This T cell receptor (beta chain) was obtained from a study of blood T cell repertoires in COVID-19. Overall study context: The United States, Italy and Spain provided the acute and convalescent COVID-19 samples. Sources were T cells, B-cell-depleted T cells, or PBMCs; the material itself was cDNA or gDNA.

Authors' analysis steps: Counts of nucleated cells, estimated from reference gene primer amplification, were obtained. The data were produced by immunoSEQ multiplex PCR, yet TCRdb's version contains in-frame clones alone and is incomplete. The DNA was the basis for D and trimming; V, J and clone size are from that table. The sample has roughly 180,000 clones, around 85% seen once. Germline V gene lookup returns CDR1 SGHAT and CDR2 FQNNGV. The length of the CDR3 is 14 residues. V dropped 5 bases and J dropped 2; count of bases not matched to a gene: 6. This TCR was sampled from a man between 65 and 85 years old with active or convalescent COVID-19. The specimen sequenced was peripheral blood. The chain employs TRBV11-2 and TRBJ2-7, with 7 bases that match TRBD2. This chain's CDR3 is CASSPGGTTYEQYF. The CDR3 coding sequence is TGTGCCAGCAGCCCAGGTGGGACTACCTACGAGCAGTACTTC.